This T cell receptor (beta chain) was recorded in a study of cytomegalovirus exposure and HLA in healthy donors. About the study: Early release data held about 85 million unique TCRs from HLA-typed donors.

With 0 bases removed from V and 7 bases from J, the gap between germline ends came to 10 bases. This CDR3 spans 14 amino acids. The germline V gene has CDR1 MNHEY and CDR2 SVGAGI. Use of 60 Vbeta and 13 Jbeta primers characterized the PCR. Assay used: immunoSEQ multiplex PCR; TCRdb lists only in-frame clones, some missing. This sample contains 68,000 or so clones. General observations from the study: A few of the chains that were CMV-associated were confirmed in vitro to be specific for CMV antigens. Immune exposure data for these donors was limited to CMV serostatus. In an earlier analysis, about 87% or about 30%: the productive usage of most TCR beta V segments.

As to this clone: The antigen remains undetermined.

This chain connects TRBV6-5 to TRBJ2-1; D possibly corresponds to TRBD2 (5 bases). The clonotype comes from a boy between 5 and 17 years old in good health and CMV-seronegative. Material: PBMCs. This chain's CDR3 is CASSYSVPGNEQFF. In nucleotides, the CDR3 is TGTGCCAGCAGTTACTCGGTGCCGGGGAATGAGCAGTTCTTC.